This passage covers 25 T cell receptor beta chains from one sample sequenced in a study of blood T cell repertoires in COVID-19. Data came from immunoSEQ multiplex PCR; TCRdb stores just in-frame clones and leaves some out. The table records more than 85,000 clones, about 85% of them present only once. Material for sequencing was peripheral blood. These receptors were taken from a man in his fifties with active COVID-19.

The rearrangement uses TRBV4-2 and TRBJ2-2; 8 nucleotides align to TRBD2. Germline V CDR1 and CDR2: LGHNA, YNFKEQ. Trimming at V came to 1 base and at J to 6 bases, leaving 19 bases not matched to a gene. The CDR3 contains 20 residues. Here the CDR3 reads CASSQVVRGGAGLAAGELFF. DNA of the CDR3: TGTGCCAGCAGCCAAGTCGTCCGGGGGGGCGCGGGGTTGGCAGCCGGGGAGCTGTTTTTT.

The chain combines TRBV12-3 or TRBV12-4 with TRBJ1-2, with D possibly matching TRBD1 (6 bases). V was shortened by 5 bases and J by 4 bases, with 11 bases between the two germline ends. This CDR3 is 13 amino acids long. The chain's CDR3 is CASSEQGTYGYTF. DNA for the CDR3: TGTGCCAGCAGTGAACAGGGAACCTATGGCTACACCTTC.

The chain employs TRBV19 and TRBJ1-4; possible D gene TRBD1, 5 bases. In germline, CDR1 is LNHDA, CDR2 SQIVND (reference sequence). The CDR3 spans 13 residues. With 10 bases removed from V and 0 bases from J, the gap between germline ends came to 9 bases. CDR3 DNA: TGTGCCACCGGGGGGGCAACTAATGAAAAACTGTTTTTT. This encodes CATGGATNEKLFF.

This clone was observed a handful of times. The chain joins TRBV4-2 to TRBJ2-2, with 8 bases fitting TRBD1. There are 15 residues in the CDR3. Trimming took 4 bases from V and 1 from J; bases not matched to a gene: 2. Germline CDR1 and CDR2: LGHNA and YNFKEQ. This CDR3 reads CASSLDRGNTGELFF. CDR3 sequence (DNA): TGTGCCAGCAGCCTCGACAGGGGGAACACCGGGGAGCTGTTTTTT.

The chain carries TRBV19 and TRBJ1-6, with D possibly matching TRBD1 (5 bases). The V end was cut by 3 bases, the J end by 10 bases, with 16 bases between. The CDR3 is 15 residues long. Germline CDR1 and CDR2: LNHDA and SQIVND (reference sequence). The CDR3 protein is CASSIFTGESSPLHF. CDR3 coding DNA: TGTGCCAGTAGTATTTTTACGGGGGAAAGCTCACCCCTCCACTTT.

This rearrangement joins TRBV28 to TRBJ1-1, with a possible D match to TRBD1 (6 bases). The CDR3 runs 17 residues. Trimming cost V 6 bases and J 7 bases, with 27 bases left between them. Looked up from germline, CDR1 is MDHEN and CDR2 is SYDVKM. The CDR3 region is CASSPKLLWGPRGEAFF. DNA of the CDR3: TGTGCCAGCAGCCCAAAGTTATTGTGGGGGCCCAGGGGTGAAGCTTTCTTT.

This chain connects TRBV4-1 to TRBJ2-1, with D possibly being TRBD2 (5 bases). The CDR3 runs to 13 residues. The V end lost 4 bases, the J end lost 4 bases, and 8 bases lay between the germline ends. CDR1 and CDR2 from the germline V gene are MGHRA and YSYEKL. The CDR3, as DNA: TGCGCCAGCAGCCCGGGAACTTACAATGAGCAGTTCTTC. It is translated as CASSPGTYNEQFF.

The chain carries TRBV4-1 and TRBJ2-2; D ambiguous. Germline lookup yields CDR1 MGHRA and CDR2 YSYEKL. Trimming took 3 bases from V and 6 from J, leaving 8 bases between them. The CDR3 sequence is 13 residues long. The CDR3 loop reads CASSQDSPGELFF. CDR3 bases: TGCGCCAGCAGCCAGGATAGCCCCGGGGAGCTGTTTTTT.

This clone was counted a single time. The V call is TRBV24-1, the J call TRBJ2-1; the D gene is possibly TRBD2 (5 bases). The CDR3 spans 14 residues. The germline CDR1 and CDR2 sequences are KGHDR and SFDVKD. Trimming took off 2 bases at V and 8 bases at J, with 12 bases between the two ends. The CDR3 reads CATSDSRTADEQFF. The CDR3 coding sequence is TGTGCCACCAGTGATTCCCGGACTGCGGATGAGCAGTTCTTC.

J is TRBJ1-5 and V is TRBV28, with a tentative D call TRBD1 (5 bases). Germline V lookup: CDR1 MDHEN, CDR2 SYDVKM. Trimming pared 8 bases from V and 1 base from J, leaving 9 bases between. There are 13 residues in the CDR3. The CDR3 nucleotides read TGTGCCAGCGCCGGGGGGAGCAATCAGCCCCAGCATTTT. Translation: CASAGGSNQPQHF.

V gene TRBV19 combines with J gene TRBJ2-1, with D possibly matching TRBD2 (7 bases). CDR3 length equals 15 residues. V was trimmed by 5 bases and J by 5 bases, leaving 16 bases between them. Germline V gives CDR1 LNHDA, CDR2 SQIVND (reference sequence). In DNA form, the CDR3 reads TGTGCCAGTAGTTCCTCTAACGGGGGGCACAATGAGCAGTTCTTC. This encodes CASSSSNGGHNEQFF. Supplemented by reference TRBV19 and TRBJ2-1, the full variable domain reads DGGITQSPKYLFRKEGQNVTLSCEQNLNHDAMYWYRQDPGQGLRLIYYSQIVNDFQKGDIAEGYSVSREKKESFPLTVTSAQKNPTAFYLCASSSSNGGHNEQFFGPGTRLTVL.

This chain joins TRBV20-1 and TRBJ1-2, with 9 bases matching TRBD1. V lost 6 bases and J lost 4; bases outside the gene matches: 15. The CDR3 runs to 16 residues. From germline, CDR1 is DFQATT and CDR2 SNEGSKA (reference sequence). DNA of the CDR3: TGCAGTGCCAGTATACCTGGACAGGGGATTCGCTATGGCTACACCTTC. Residues: CSASIPGQGIRYGYTF.

The chain has TRBV5-4 and TRBJ2-3, with TRBD2 matching over 14 bases. Germline V gene data show CDR1 as SGHNT and CDR2 as YYREEE (reference sequence). This CDR3 spans 18 amino acids. With 0 bases clipped from V and 4 bases from J, the junction kept 7 bases outside the gene matches. The CDR3 protein is CASSLGTSGGNGADTQYF. In nucleotides, the CDR3 is TGTGCCAGCAGCTTGGGGACTAGCGGGGGGAACGGGGCAGATACGCAGTATTTT.

The J gene is TRBJ2-1, the V gene TRBV18; possible D gene TRBD2, 6 bases. This CDR3 spans 16 amino acids. Germline CDR1 KGHSH, CDR2 LQKENI. V was trimmed by 0 bases and J by 0 bases, leaving 9 bases between them. The CDR3 protein is CASSPPNGGSYNEQFF. CDR3 coding DNA: TGTGCCAGCTCACCACCCAACGGGGGCTCCTACAATGAGCAGTTCTTC.

V usage is TRBV3-1 (or the pseudogene TRBV3-2) and J usage is TRBJ2-5, with 11 bases matching TRBD2. Germline V gene lookup returns CDR1 LGHDT and CDR2 YNNKEL (reference sequence). The J segment lost 4 bases and the V segment lost 7 bases, leaving 11 bases of the junction unmatched. The CDR3 has 16 amino acids. CDR3 region: CASNSGLAARVETQYF. The CDR3 DNA is TGTGCCAGCAACTCGGGACTAGCGGCTCGAGTAGAGACCCAGTACTTC.

The table lists this clone with a few counts. V gene TRBV7-2 combines with J gene TRBJ1-3; D is possibly TRBD1 (6 bases). Germline CDR1 and CDR2: SGHTA and FQGNSA. Trimming pared 5 bases from V and 3 bases from J, leaving 14 bases between. The CDR3 sequence is 15 residues long. The CDR3 DNA reads as TGTGCCAGCAGCCCCCGTCAGGGGTTTGGAAACACCATATATTTT. Translating it yields CASSPRQGFGNTIYF.

The V call is TRBV28, the J call TRBJ1-3, with a weak D call TRBD1 (5 bases). Between the trimmed V and J ends, which lost 4 bases and 4 bases, there was a span of 11 bases. The CDR3 totals 14 residues. CDR1 is MDHEN and CDR2 is SYDVKM in the germline V gene. The CDR3 protein is CASSSEGLGNTIYF. The CDR3 coding sequence is TGTGCCAGCAGTTCGGAGGGACTCGGAAACACCATATATTTT.

This chain connects TRBV5-5 to TRBJ1-1, with 11 bases aligning to TRBD1. The CDR3 is 16 amino acids. V was pared by 3 bases and J by 4 bases, with 8 bases of the junction left unmatched. CDR1 and CDR2 (germline): SGHKS, YYEKEE (reference sequence). CDR3 DNA sequence: TGTGCCAGCAGCTCTATCTCGGGGACAGGGGGCACTGAAGCTTTCTTT. As protein: CASSSISGTGGTEAFF.

J is TRBJ1-4 and V is TRBV25-1; 9 positions agree with TRBD1. Germline V gene data show CDR1 as MGHDK and CDR2 as SYGVNS. After removal of 3 bases from V and 8 bases from J, the junction contained 7 bases not matched to a gene. The CDR3 loop spans 15 amino acids. The CDR3 nucleotides are TGTGCCAGCAGTGACCCGGGACAGGGTGGGGAAAAACTGTTTTTT. This codes for CASSDPGQGGEKLFF. Drawing the rest from reference TRBV25-1 and TRBJ1-4, the complete variable domain is EADIYQTPRYLVIGTGKKITLECSQTMGHDKMYWYQQDPGMELHLIHYSYGVNSTEKGDLSSESTVSRIRTEHFPLTLESARPSHTSQYLCASSDPGQGGEKLFFGSGTQLSVL.

J is TRBJ2-5 and V is TRBV10-3; 10 bases fit TRBD2. Germline V gives CDR1 ENHRY, CDR2 SYGVKD. V gave up 2 bases and J gave up 2 bases; unmatched junction bases: 2. There are 15 residues in the CDR3. CDR3: CAISEGLAAQETQYF. The CDR3 DNA follows: TGTGCCATCAGTGAGGGACTAGCGGCACAAGAGACCCAGTACTTC.

The rearrangement links TRBV7-9 to TRBJ2-1, with a weak D call TRBD1 (6 bases). Germline V gene lookup returns CDR1 SEHNR and CDR2 FQNEAQ (reference sequence). The CDR3 has 15 residues. Trimming stripped 5 bases from V and 4 bases from J, with 15 bases between. Written as DNA, the CDR3 is TGTGCCAGCAGCCCTTTGGGGGCTAAATACAATGAGCAGTTCTTC. Translation: CASSPLGAKYNEQFF.

This clone was observed once. The chain joins TRBV7-2 to TRBJ1-1; D not resolved. Deletions cut 9 bases from V and 8 bases from J, with 16 bases between. In germline, CDR1 is SGHTA, CDR2 FQGNSA. The CDR3 extends over 12 amino acids. The CDR3 region is CASRGRGAEAFF. The CDR3 nucleotides are TGTGCCAGTCGGGGAAGAGGAGCGGAAGCTTTCTTT.

The rearrangement links TRBV24-1 to TRBJ2-3, with D possibly matching TRBD2 (6 bases). Germline CDR1 is KGHDR and CDR2 is SFDVKD. Trimming cost V 5 bases and J 6 bases, with 17 bases left between them. The length of the CDR3 is 15 residues. The CDR3 DNA reads TGTGCCACCAGTGGGCCGGGACTCAAGGGGGATACGCAGTATTTT. Translating it yields CATSGPGLKGDTQYF.

The gene calls are TRBV6-2 or TRBV6-3 and TRBJ2-5; tentative D call: TRBD2 (5 bases). This CDR3 region has 15 residues. Per germline, CDR1 MNHEY and CDR2 SVGEGT. V lost 4 bases and J lost 2, with 14 bases in between. The CDR3 protein is CASSSLDRRQETQYF. The DNA for the CDR3 is TGTGCCAGCAGTTCGCTTGATCGGAGGCAAGAGACCCAGTACTTC.

The gene calls are TRBV2 and TRBJ1-2; no clear D gene. Trimming shortened V by 3 bases and J by 7 bases, and 18 bases separated the two germline ends. The CDR3 covers 15 residues. The V gene's germline CDR1 is SNHLY and CDR2 FYNNEI. CDR3 protein: CASSDRQRPRGGYTF. CDR3 coding DNA: TGTGCCAGCAGTGACCGTCAACGGCCCCGGGGTGGCTACACCTTC. Variable domain in full (rest from reference TRBV2 and TRBJ1-2): EPEVTQTPSHQVTQMGQEVILRCVPISNHLYFYWYRQILGQKVEFLVSFYNNEISEKSEIFDDQFSVERPDGSNFTLKIRSTKLEDSAMYFCASSDRQRPRGGYTFGSGTRLTVV.